This note documents a single T cell receptor beta chain sequence. The PCR used 60 Vbeta and 13 Jbeta primers. The repertoire was sequenced with immunoSEQ multiplex PCR; TCRdb's copy has only in-frame clones and lacks some. The repertoire holds 150,000 to 200,000 clones, with 65% to 85% as singletons. This entry belongs to a study of cytomegalovirus exposure and HLA in healthy donors. CDR1 SGDLS and CDR2 YYNGEE come from the germline V gene. Deletions cut 4 bases from V and 4 bases from J, with 11 bases between. This CDR3 comprises 13 residues. The chain employs TRBV9 and TRBJ1-1, with D possibly being TRBD1 (5 bases). The source material was PBMCs. This TCR was recovered from a man aged 45 to 65 in good health and CMV-seropositive. CDR3 in amino acids: CASSPDRGTEAFF. The CDR3 DNA reads as TGTGCCAGCAGCCCCGACAGAGGCACTGAAGCTTTCTTT.